The sequence of this T cell receptor beta chain was determined in a study of T cells in Graves' hyperthyroidism and ophthalmopathy. Findings of the study overall: Ophthalmopathy was distinguished from stable hyperthyroidism by 13 V-J signatures. Blood also carried most thyroid clonotypes expanded above 0.001.

Patients with uncontrolled infections, other autoimmune diseases, pregnancy or lactation were excluded. Trimming removed 0 bases from V and 7 bases from J, with 12 bases in between. This CDR3 has 15 amino acids. Germline assignment: CDR1 MNHEY and CDR2 SMNVEV (reference sequence). The TCR beta CDR3 regions underwent amplification using RNA transcripts as the source. Carried out on the TCR CDR3, a first-round RT-PCR used the HTBI primer set. TCRdb re-derived calls from the multiplex PCR reads in MiXCR, one entry per CDR3 protein. The sample lists fewer than 400,000 distinct CDR3 sequences, 16% seen once, with approximately 35% in the top ten. About this clonotype: Antigen unknown.

This clonotype was obtained from a man younger than 40 with Graves' hyperthyroidism. The rearrangement joins TRBV27 to TRBJ2-2; perhaps D is TRBD1 or TRBD2 (6 bases each). The sequenced material came from blood. The CDR3 sequence is CASSLSRGPNGELFF. CDR3 coding DNA: TGTGCCAGCAGTTTATCTCGGGGGCCAAACGGGGAGCTGTTTTTT.